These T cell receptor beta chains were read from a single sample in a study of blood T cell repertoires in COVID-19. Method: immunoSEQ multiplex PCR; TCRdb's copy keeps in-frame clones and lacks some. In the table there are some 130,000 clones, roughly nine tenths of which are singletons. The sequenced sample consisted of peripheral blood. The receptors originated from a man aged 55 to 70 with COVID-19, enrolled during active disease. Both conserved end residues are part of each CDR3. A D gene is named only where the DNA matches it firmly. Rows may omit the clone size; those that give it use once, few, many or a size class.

CASSGQGANNSPLHF	TGTGCCAGCAGCGGACAGGGGGCAAATAATTCACCCCTCCACTTT	TRBJ1-6	TRBD1	TRBV28	-
CASSFSGGGQETQYF	TGTGCCAGCAGCTTTTCAGGGGGAGGTCAAGAGACCCAGTACTTC	TRBJ2-5	-	TRBV7-2	-
CASSPTSGSTDTQYF	TGTGCCAGCTCACCTACATCCGGGTCCACAGATACGCAGTATTTT	TRBJ2-3	-	TRBV18	-
CASSYPSRGTYEQYF	TGTGCCAGCAGTTACCCCAGCCGGGGGACCTACGAGCAGTACTTC	TRBJ2-7	-	TRBV6-2/TRBV6-3	-
CATSRDSSSQPQHF	TGTGCCACCAGCAGAGATAGCAGTAGTCAGCCCCAGCATTTT	TRBJ1-5	-	TRBV15	once
CASSPTPDSHGYTF	TGCGCCAGCAGCCCGACCCCGGACAGTCATGGCTACACCTTC	TRBJ1-2	-	TRBV5-1	-
CASSLGASGYNEQFF	TGTGCCAGCAGCTTAGGTGCTAGCGGCTACAATGAGCAGTTCTTC	TRBJ2-1	TRBD2	TRBV7-9	-
CASIITGVGGELFF	TGTGCCAGCATCATTACGGGGGTTGGCGGGGAGCTGTTTTTT	TRBJ2-2	-	TRBV7-8	once
CATLAGLGDTQYF	TGTGCCACCTTAGCGGGATTAGGAGATACGCAGTATTTT	TRBJ2-3	TRBD2	TRBV27	-
CATRLHGGADEKLFF	TGTGCCACCAGACTTCATGGAGGGGCGGATGAAAAACTGTTTTTT	TRBJ1-4	-	TRBV7-9	-
CAWSLAGDTQYF	TGTGCCTGGAGTTTGGCGGGAGATACGCAGTATTTT	TRBJ2-3	-	TRBV30	-
CASSQDQTLNNEQFF	TGCGCCAGCAGCCAAGATCAAACTTTGAACAATGAGCAGTTCTTC	TRBJ2-1	-	TRBV4-1	-
CASSFVYEDEKLFF	TGTGCCAGCAGTTTTGTATACGAGGATGAAAAACTGTTTTTT	TRBJ1-4	-	TRBV28	few
CATSDPDRAPGELFF	TGTGCCACCAGTGACCCCGACAGGGCCCCCGGGGAGCTGTTTTTT	TRBJ2-2	TRBD1	TRBV24-1	-
CASSLRDSSYNEQFF	TGTGCCAGCAGCTTGAGGGACAGCTCCTACAATGAGCAGTTCTTC	TRBJ2-1	TRBD1	TRBV7-9	once
CASSRDRGNYEQYF	TGTGCCAGCAGCCGGGACAGGGGAAACTACGAGCAGTACTTC	TRBJ2-7	TRBD1	TRBV7-9	once
CASSRTGGADTQYF	TGTGCCAGCAGTCGGACAGGGGGCGCAGATACGCAGTATTTT	TRBJ2-3	TRBD1	TRBV28	-
CASTTLDRGVDNEQFF	TGTGCCAGTACCACCTTAGACAGGGGGGTTGATAATGAGCAGTTCTTC	TRBJ2-1	TRBD1	TRBV19	-
CASSSRRRWQDEAFF	TGTGCCAGCAGTTCCCGTCGCAGATGGCAGGATGAAGCTTTCTTT	TRBJ1-1	-	TRBV28	-
CASSIGDRGQAEAFF	TGTGCCAGTAGTATAGGGGACAGGGGGCAAGCAGAAGCTTTCTTT	TRBJ1-1	TRBD1	TRBV19	-
CASSEAPPDRFVNF	TGTGCCAGCAGTGAAGCGCCCCCGGACAGGTTTGTGAATTTT	TRBJ1-5	TRBD1	TRBV2	-
CASSVGTGTSPLHF	TGTGCCAGCAGCGTAGGCACAGGGACCTCACCCCTCCACTTT	TRBJ1-6	-	TRBV9	few
CASSGDRAMNTEAFF	TGTGCCAGCAGCGGGGACAGGGCCATGAACACTGAAGCTTTCTTT	TRBJ1-1	TRBD1	TRBV28	few
CASSQGRGTGSYEQYF	TGTGCCAGCAGCCAAGGCAGAGGGACAGGGTCCTACGAGCAGTACTTC	TRBJ2-7	TRBD1	TRBV3-1/TRBV3-2	-
CASSMGLAGVNEQFF	TGTGCCAGCAGTATGGGACTAGCGGGAGTCAATGAGCAGTTCTTC	TRBJ2-1	TRBD2	TRBV2	-
CASSSQWGGTEAFF	TGTGCCAGCAGCTCTCAGTGGGGGGGCACTGAAGCTTTCTTT	TRBJ1-1	-	TRBV7-2	-
CAIRAGGTETQYF	TGTGCCATCAGAGCGGGCGGGACAGAGACCCAGTACTTC	TRBJ2-5	-	TRBV10-3	once